The T cell receptor beta chain under discussion was sequenced for a study of cytomegalovirus exposure and HLA in healthy donors. In this sample, this clone turned up a few times. Primers for the PCR totalled 60 Vbeta and 13 Jbeta. TCRdb's table, derived via immunoSEQ multiplex PCR, lists solely in-frame clones and lacks some. The data contain 160,000 or so clones, around four fifths of them singletons. V was clipped by 0 bases and J by 1 base, with 18 bases between them. Germline values: CDR1 MGHRA, CDR2 YSYEKL. CDR3 length equals 18 residues. This receptor was identified in a woman between 45 and 60 years old in good health and CMV-seronegative. Sequenced input: PBMCs. V usage is TRBV4-1 and J usage is TRBJ1-1, with D possibly matching TRBD1 (6 bases). The CDR3 nucleotides read TGCGCCAGCAGCCAAGATGGTCGGCAGGGGTGGGGGAACACTGAAGCTTTCTTT. This sequence encodes CASSQDGRQGWGNTEAFF.